This entry is about one TCR beta chain. What it binds is not known. The data belong to a study of PD-L1 blockade in urothelial cancer. Here immunoSEQ multiplex PCR was the method, and the copy in TCRdb shows in-frame clones only, minus some. The sample has approximately 52,000 clones, approximately 72% seen once. Findings of the study overall: Lower than median blood TCR clonality before treatment predicted better survival. Blood clones associated with the tumor expanded more at 3 weeks in durable-benefit patients.

Time point in this sample: pretreatment peripheral blood. Germline loops: CDR1 GTSNPN, CDR2 SVGIG (reference sequence). J lost 2 bases, V lost 1 base, and 3 bases had no gene match. The CDR3 has 14 residues. The sequence was obtained from a man between 65 and 85 years old with urothelial cancer. The material was PBMCs, obtained around atezolizumab (anti-PD-L1) treatment. The chain has TRBV30 and TRBJ1-2; TRBD1 matches at 8 bases. CDR3 in DNA: TGTGCCTGGAGTGCTACAGGGGGGAACTATGGCTACACCTTC. Encoded protein: CAWSATGGNYGYTF.